One sample yielded the 27 T cell receptor beta chains listed below, sequenced in a study of cytomegalovirus exposure and HLA in healthy donors. A multiplex PCR was run with 60 Vbeta primers and 13 Jbeta primers. The method was immunoSEQ multiplex PCR; TCRdb's version includes in-frame clones alone and lacks a portion of them. The table shows about 160,000 clones, with 80% to 85% occurring only once. Sequencing was done on a sample of PBMCs. The receptor source for this set is a man aged 18 to 30 in good health and CMV-seronegative.

This clone was observed once. The V and J genes are TRBV5-6 and TRBJ1-5; D gene uncertain. The germline V gene encodes CDR1 SGHDT and CDR2 YYEEEE. CDR3 length equals 16 residues. V gave up 5 bases and J gave up 3 bases, with 18 bases separating them. The DNA for the CDR3 is TGTGCCAGCAGGTTTGAGGACGGACTCTTCAATCAGCCCCAGCATTTT. Its protein product is CASRFEDGLFNQPQHF.

There are a few counts of this clone. The sample carries other DNA sequences with the same CDR3. J is TRBJ2-1 and V is TRBV18, with 15 bases matching TRBD2. The CDR3 totals 17 residues. Per germline, CDR1 KGHSH and CDR2 LQKENI. Trimming cost V 0 bases and J 9 bases; bases outside gene matches: 6. The CDR3 sequence: CASSPPGLAGGKGEQFF. CDR3 in DNA: TGTGCCAGCTCACCACCGGGACTAGCGGGAGGTAAAGGTGAGCAGTTCTTC.

The chain couples TRBV5-1 to TRBJ2-2; the match to TRBD1 covers 9 bases. Trimming at V came to 4 bases and at J to 2 bases, leaving 21 bases not matched to a gene. The CDR3 length is 21 residues. Germline-derived CDR1 and CDR2 are SGHRS and YFSETQ. CDR3 protein: CASSPAKNTGGDPLNTGELFF. The CDR3 region has the DNA TGCGCCAGCAGCCCCGCGAAAAATACAGGGGGCGACCCCCTCAACACCGGGGAGCTGTTTTTT. Variable domain in full (rest from reference TRBV5-1 and TRBJ2-2): KAGVTQTPRYLIKTRGQQVTLSCSPISGHRSVSWYQQTPGQGLQFLFEYFSETQRNKGNFPGRFSGRQFSNSRSEMNVSTLELGDSALYLCASSPAKNTGGDPLNTGELFFGEGSRLTVL.

The V and J genes are TRBV4-1 and TRBJ2-7; D possibly corresponds to TRBD2 (6 bases). Germline V gives CDR1 MGHRA, CDR2 YSYEKL. The CDR3 extends over 15 amino acids. Trimming removed 4 bases from V and 6 bases from J, with 19 bases in between. The CDR3 spells CASSLFTGGSSEQYF. The CDR3 bases are TGCGCCAGCAGCCTATTTACAGGAGGGTCGTCCGAGCAGTACTTC.

This chain links TRBV30 with TRBJ2-7; D not certain. The germline gives CDR1 GTSNPN, CDR2 SVGIG (reference sequence). The V end was cut by 2 bases, the J end by 6 bases, with 11 bases between. This CDR3 comprises 12 residues. CDR3 DNA: TGTGCCTGGAGTCTTGATCTCGGCGAGCAGTACTTC. Its translation: CAWSLDLGEQYF.

The gene calls are TRBV7-2 and TRBJ2-2; 7 bases are shared with TRBD1. Trimming at V came to 3 bases and at J to 7 bases, leaving 8 bases not matched to a gene. The CDR3 length is 15 residues. Per the germline V gene, CDR1 is SGHTA and CDR2 is FQGNSA. CDR3: CASSFLTGWVGELFF. The CDR3 bases are TGTGCCAGCAGCTTCCTGACAGGGTGGGTCGGGGAGCTGTTTTTT.

The V and J genes are TRBV9 and TRBJ2-1, with 9 bases fitting TRBD2. CDR3 length: 14 residues. V gave up 1 base and J gave up 9 bases; unmatched junction bases: 5. Germline assignment: CDR1 SGDLS and CDR2 YYNGEE. The CDR3 DNA reads as TGTGCCAGCAGCGTAATAGCGGGAGCTAGTGAGCAGTTCTTC. Translating it yields CASSVIAGASEQFF.

V gene TRBV27 combines with J gene TRBJ2-7; a weak D match, TRBD1 (5 bases). V dropped 5 bases and J dropped 1 base, with 12 bases sitting between them. The CDR3 consists of 14 residues. Per the germline V gene, CDR1 is MNHEY and CDR2 is SMNVEV (reference sequence). The CDR3, as DNA: TGTGCCAGCAGTACCTATGACAGTTCCTACGAGCAGTACTTC. This gives the protein CASSTYDSSYEQYF.

The chain employs TRBV7-9 and TRBJ1-6; D not certain. Germline loops: CDR1 SEHNR, CDR2 FQNEAQ (reference sequence). The CDR3 runs 16 residues. V lost 5 bases and J lost 0, with 11 bases in between. CDR3 loop: CASSRNPSSYNSPLHF. The DNA for the CDR3 is TGTGCCAGCAGCCGAAACCCGAGCTCCTATAATTCACCCCTCCACTTT.

V gene TRBV10-3 combines with J gene TRBJ1-2; 10 bases align to TRBD1. The V and J ends lost 6 bases and 0 bases, in that order; junction bases with no gene match: 16. The CDR3 sequence is 19 residues long. Germline lookup yields CDR1 ENHRY and CDR2 SYGVKD. The CDR3 bases are TGTGCCATCAGGCCCGAAAAGGGACAGGGGAACGGTACTAACTATGGCTACACCTTC. This encodes CAIRPEKGQGNGTNYGYTF.

The rearrangement uses TRBV7-8 and TRBJ1-2, with 8 bases identical to TRBD1. Per germline, CDR1 SGHVS and CDR2 FQNEAQ. CDR3 length: 15 residues. The V segment lost 5 bases and the J segment 3 bases; nucleotides outside the gene matches: 8. DNA of the CDR3: TGTGCCAGCAGCGTCGACAGGGGATTGGACTATGGCTACACCTTC. This translates into CASSVDRGLDYGYTF. Combining the CDR3 with reference TRBV7-8 and TRBJ1-2 gives the whole variable domain GAGVSQSPRYKVAKRGQDVALRCDPISGHVSLFWYQQALGQGPEFLTYFQNEAQLDKSGLPSDRFFAERPEGSVSTLKIQRTQQEDSAVYLCASSVDRGLDYGYTFGSGTRLTVV.

This clone was seen a handful of times. The chain couples TRBV29-1 to TRBJ1-2; D possibly corresponds to TRBD1 (6 bases). With 0 bases removed from V and 7 bases from J, the gap between germline ends came to 15 bases. The CDR3 covers 14 residues. CDR1 is SQVTM, CDR2 ANQGSEA, per germline. This CDR3 reads CSVEDQAGVGGYTF. In DNA form, the CDR3 reads TGCAGCGTTGAAGATCAGGCAGGGGTTGGTGGCTACACCTTC.

This chain uses TRBV18 with TRBJ2-7; D might be TRBD1 (6 bases). Germline-derived CDR1 and CDR2 are KGHSH and LQKENI. The CDR3 spans 15 residues. V was shortened by 2 bases and J by 0 bases, with 11 bases between the two germline ends. The CDR3 is CASSPEGQISYEQYF. Written as DNA, the CDR3 is TGTGCCAGCTCACCAGAAGGACAGATCTCCTACGAGCAGTACTTC.

This clone was seen only a few times. The CDR3 DNA reads as TGTGCCAGCAGCCGAGGGACAGAGCCTGAAGCTTTCTTT. Translation gives CASSRGTEPEAFF. The V gene is TRBV5-4, the J gene TRBJ1-1; TRBD1 matches 7 bases. The CDR3 has 13 residues. J was trimmed by 6 bases and V by 4 bases; bases with no gene match: 6. Germline lookup yields CDR1 SGHNT and CDR2 YYREEE (reference sequence).

This clone was detected once. The CDR3 DNA is TGTGCCAGCAGCTTCTGGACTAGCGACACCGGGGAGCTGTTTTTT. This gives the protein CASSFWTSDTGELFF. V usage is TRBV7-9 and J usage is TRBJ2-2, with 9 bases identical to TRBD2. Germline lookup yields CDR1 SEHNR and CDR2 FQNEAQ (reference sequence). CDR3 length equals 15 residues. V lost 3 bases, J lost 3 bases, and 2 bases stayed unmatched.

This sequence joins TRBV2 and TRBJ1-6; D is ambiguous. Germline V lookup: CDR1 SNHLY, CDR2 FYNNEI. The CDR3 runs to 15 residues. V lost 4 bases and J 9 bases, leaving 16 bases between the germline ends. CDR3 nucleotides: TGTGCCAGCAGTGTCGGGGATAGCAGTAGTTCACCCCTCCACTTT. Protein sequence: CASSVGDSSSSPLHF.

The chain carries TRBV11-2 and TRBJ2-3; D is unclear. Germline V gene lookup returns CDR1 SGHAT and CDR2 FQNNGV. The CDR3 has 15 amino acids. Trimming cost V 1 base and J 4 bases, with 12 bases left between them. The CDR3: CASSLGVSSADTQYF. In DNA, the CDR3 is TGTGCCAGCAGCTTAGGAGTTAGCTCCGCAGATACGCAGTATTTT.

The rearrangement joins TRBV12-5 to TRBJ1-3, with TRBD1 matching 9 bases. The CDR3 sequence is 17 residues long. The V and J ends lost 6 bases and 1 base, in that order; junction bases with no gene match: 10. Germline CDR1 and CDR2: LGHNT and FRNRAP. The DNA for the CDR3 is TGTGCTAGTGGCCAGACAGGGGGTATTAGGTCTGGAAACACCATATATTTT. Translation gives CASGQTGGIRSGNTIYF. The whole variable domain, remainder taken from reference TRBV12-5 and TRBJ1-3, is DARVTQTPRHKVTEMGQEVTMRCQPILGHNTVFWYRQTMMQGLELLAYFRNRAPLDDSGMPKDRFSAEMPDATLATLKIQPSEPRDSAVYFCASGQTGGIRSGNTIYFGEGSWLTVV.

V gene TRBV6-5 combines with J gene TRBJ1-5, with 7 bases identical to TRBD1. J gave up 3 bases and V 3 bases, and 5 bases lay outside the gene matches. The germline CDR1 and CDR2 sequences are MNHEY and SVGAGI. The CDR3 loop spans 15 amino acids. The CDR3 DNA is TGTGCCAGCAGTTATGTCCAGGGGGACAATCAGCCCCAGCATTTT. Protein: CASSYVQGDNQPQHF.

The chain couples TRBV4-3 to TRBJ2-7; tentatively, D is TRBD1 (5 bases). This CDR3 spans 14 amino acids. The V end lost 0 bases, the J end lost 2 bases, and 8 bases lay between the germline ends. Germline values: CDR1 LGHNA, CDR2 YSLEER. CDR3 amino acids: CASSQDRETYEQYF. CDR3 DNA sequence: TGCGCCAGCAGCCAAGACAGGGAAACCTACGAGCAGTACTTC.

The chain links TRBV6-1 to TRBJ2-7; D is possibly TRBD2 (6 bases). This CDR3 comprises 14 residues. Trimming pared 2 bases from V and 3 bases from J, leaving 11 bases between. From germline, CDR1 is MNHNS and CDR2 SASEGT. The CDR3 protein is CASSEPGLNYEQYF. In nucleotides, the CDR3 is TGTGCCAGCAGTGAACCGGGACTTAACTACGAGCAGTACTTC.

The rearrangement uses TRBV27 and TRBJ2-2; 9 bases line up with TRBD2. CDR1 and CDR2 from the germline V gene are MNHEY and SMNVEV (reference sequence). The V gene end was trimmed by 2 bases and the J gene end by 9 bases; junction bases not matched to a gene: 10. This CDR3 is 16 amino acids long. CDR3 sequence: CASSLDPGLAGRELFF. The CDR3 nucleotides are TGTGCCAGCAGTTTAGACCCCGGGCTAGCGGGACGGGAGCTGTTTTTT.

The V gene is TRBV5-6, the J gene TRBJ2-1, with unresolved D. CDR1 SGHDT and CDR2 YYEEEE come from the germline V gene. The germline V and J ends were trimmed by 1 base and 0 bases, with 11 bases remaining between them. The CDR3 is made up of 16 amino acids. The CDR3 loop reads CASSLPQYTSYNEQFF. The CDR3 DNA reads as TGTGCCAGCAGCTTGCCACAATATACCTCCTACAATGAGCAGTTCTTC.

This clone was seen once. The chain employs TRBV27 and TRBJ2-2; 9 nucleotides align to TRBD1. The length of the CDR3 is 17 residues. Germline V gene data show CDR1 as MNHEY and CDR2 as SMNVEV (reference sequence). Trimming at V came to 5 bases and at J to 4 bases, leaving 11 bases not matched to a gene. In nucleotides, the CDR3 is TGTGCCAGCAGTCCGGGACAGGGCCGGAGGGTCACCGGGGAGCTGTTTTTT. Amino acids: CASSPGQGRRVTGELFF.

The rearrangement joins TRBV6-5 to TRBJ2-7; TRBD2 is a possible D gene (6 bases). Germline CDR1 is MNHEY and CDR2 is SVGAGI. This CDR3 has 13 residues. Trimming removed 5 bases from V and 3 bases from J, with 11 bases in between. The CDR3 sequence: CASSEGTYYEQYF. Written as DNA, the CDR3 is TGTGCCAGCAGTGAGGGGACTTACTACGAGCAGTACTTC.

The sample holds one count of this clone. V is TRBV6-1 and J is TRBJ2-7; 7 positions match TRBD1. Losses at the gene ends were 4 bases for V and 2 bases for J; bases not matched to a gene: 5. Germline loops: CDR1 MNHNS, CDR2 SASEGT. The CDR3 contains 14 residues. The CDR3 reads CASSGPGTAYEQYF. The CDR3 DNA sequence: TGTGCCAGCAGTGGCCCGGGGACAGCCTACGAGCAGTACTTC.

This chain joins TRBV28 and TRBJ1-2; weak D call: TRBD1 (5 bases). The CDR3 consists of 13 residues. Trimming stripped 10 bases from V and 5 bases from J, with 17 bases between. CDR1 MDHEN and CDR2 SYDVKM come from the germline V gene. The CDR3 protein is CATLPRGRYGYTF. CDR3 nucleotides: TGTGCCACCCTGCCTAGGGGCAGGTATGGCTACACCTTC.